The clone carrying this T cell receptor (beta chain) has only one observation. This sample is part of a study of cytomegalovirus exposure and HLA in healthy donors. The CDR3 covers 14 residues. From germline, CDR1 is MRHNA and CDR2 SNTAGT. V was shortened by 3 bases and J by 7 bases, with 13 bases between the two germline ends. PCR involved 60 Vbeta and 13 Jbeta primers. Using immunoSEQ multiplex PCR, the repertoire was profiled, and TCRdb retains in-frame clones only, with some absent. The profile shows around 130,000 clones, 65% to 75% of them singletons. The rearrangement links TRBV6-4 to TRBJ2-1; a possible D gene is TRBD2 (5 bases). The sample consisted of PBMCs. This TCR came from a man between 35 and 55 years old in good health and CMV-seropositive. Here the CDR3 reads CASSEGKEGNEQFF. DNA for the CDR3: TGTGCCAGCAGTGAGGGGAAAGAGGGTAATGAGCAGTTCTTC.